This T cell receptor beta chain was profiled in a study of blood T cell repertoires in COVID-19. Study-wide background: T cells, B-cell-depleted T cells, or PBMCs provided the cDNA or gDNA that served as material.

This clone has a single count. Cohort placement rested on clinical history that participants reported themselves. The study counted Cohort 3 donors as recovered given two negative PCRs, clearance, or symptom resolution. In the study's own analysis: Amplified reference gene primers provided the basis for estimating nucleated cell counts. Sequencing was performed with immunoSEQ multiplex PCR; in TCRdb, only in-frame clones are kept and a portion is missing. Clone size and V and J calls were adopted from that table, with D and trimming inferred from the DNA. The top ten hold about 1.7% of the sample, which has some 270,000 clones, around 86% seen once. Sequencing was performed on PBMCs or T cells enriched from blood (not recorded which). The TCR was taken from a middle-aged woman who had recovered from COVID-19.

Written as DNA, the CDR3 is TGCGCCAGCAGCCCCTCGGGGACAGTGAATTTTAACGAGCAGTACTTC. As protein: CASSPSGTVNFNEQYF. V usage is TRBV5-1 and J usage is TRBJ2-7; 7 positions agree with TRBD1. This CDR3 is built from 16 residues. V lost 4 bases and J lost 5; bases outside the gene matches: 15. Per the germline V gene, CDR1 is SGHRS and CDR2 is YFSETQ.